These 26 T cell receptor beta chains share one sample of origin, sequenced in a study of blood T cell repertoires in COVID-19. Profiled with immunoSEQ multiplex PCR; TCRdb holds only in-frame clones, not every one. The sample lists some 100,000 clones, roughly nine tenths seen once, with around 8% in the top ten. Sample: peripheral blood. The receptor set was obtained from a man aged 70-80 years who had recovered from COVID-19.

The rearrangement uses TRBV7-2 and TRBJ1-5; D is undetermined. Per the germline V gene, CDR1 is SGHTA and CDR2 is FQGNSA. V shed 8 bases and J shed 3 bases, with 17 bases lying between them. CDR3 length equals 15 residues. The CDR3 DNA sequence: TGTGCCAGCGCGCGAGGGTTGGGTGACAATCAGCCCCAGCATTTT. This encodes CASARGLGDNQPQHF. The full variable domain, rest sourced from reference TRBV7-2 and TRBJ1-5, is GAGVSQSPSNKVTEKGKDVELRCDPISGHTALYWYRQSLGQGLEFLIYFQGNSAPDKSGLPSDRFSAERTGGSVSTLTIQRTQQEDSAVYLCASARGLGDNQPQHFGDGTRLSIL.

The gene calls are TRBV19 and TRBJ2-6; 7 bases fit TRBD1. Trimming cost V 7 bases and J 3 bases; bases outside gene matches: 9. The germline V gene has CDR1 LNHDA and CDR2 SQIVND (reference sequence). The CDR3 has 16 amino acids. CDR3 DNA sequence: TGTGCCAGTATTGGCAGGGGGAGCTATGGGGCCAACGTCCTGACTTTC. This codes for CASIGRGSYGANVLTF.

V is TRBV14 and J is TRBJ2-5; 7 bases agree with TRBD1. The length of the CDR3 is 14 residues. CDR1 SGHDN and CDR2 FVKESK come from the germline V gene. J lost 4 bases, V lost 2 bases, and 4 bases had no gene match. CDR3 region: CASSQISGGETQYF. In nucleotides, the CDR3 is TGTGCCAGCAGCCAAATATCAGGGGGAGAGACCCAGTACTTC.

The V gene is TRBV5-1, the J gene TRBJ1-5, with TRBD1 matching 8 bases. The CDR3 covers 14 residues. Germline V gene lookup returns CDR1 SGHRS and CDR2 YFSETQ. The ends lost 5 bases at V and 11 bases at J; junction bases unmatched: 12. CDR3 nucleotide sequence: TGCGCCAGCAGTCCCGGGACAGGCTTGTCGGCCCAGCATTTT. This sequence encodes CASSPGTGLSAQHF.

The chain joins TRBV5-1 to TRBJ2-1; 9 nucleotides line up with TRBD1. Germline assignment: CDR1 SGHRS and CDR2 YFSETQ. With V trimmed by 4 bases and J by 8 bases, 7 bases remained unmatched. The length of the CDR3 is 14 residues. This CDR3 reads CASSPRDRVHEQFF. Written as DNA, the CDR3 is TGCGCCAGCAGCCCCCGGGACAGGGTTCATGAGCAGTTCTTC.

The V call is TRBV18, the J call TRBJ2-1; a possible D gene is TRBD2 (6 bases). Germline lookup yields CDR1 KGHSH and CDR2 LQKENI. The CDR3 is made up of 13 amino acids. The V end lost 4 bases, the J end lost 7 bases, and 11 bases lay between the germline ends. The CDR3 DNA reads as TGTGCCAGCTCACGAGGGGAGGCGAATGAGCAGTTCTTC. It specifies CASSRGEANEQFF.

The chain has TRBV5-1 and TRBJ1-3; perhaps TRBD1 as D (5 bases). Per germline, CDR1 SGHRS and CDR2 YFSETQ. The V end was cut by 0 bases, the J end by 4 bases, with 8 bases between. The CDR3 loop spans 14 amino acids. CDR3 loop: CASSLGQQGNTIYF. The CDR3, as DNA: TGCGCCAGCAGCTTGGGACAGCAAGGAAACACCATATATTTT.

The chain links TRBV18 to TRBJ1-4; D gene uncertain. The ends were cut back, 2 bases at V and 8 bases at J, with 21 bases in the middle. Looked up from germline, CDR1 is KGHSH and CDR2 is LQKENI. This CDR3 contains 17 residues. The CDR3: CASSPGQIYGVGEKLFF. In DNA, the CDR3 is TGTGCCAGCTCACCAGGCCAGATTTACGGGGTAGGAGAAAAACTGTTTTTT.

The rearrangement joins TRBV24-1 to TRBJ1-4, with 7 positions matching TRBD1. J lost 3 bases, V lost 6 bases, and 6 bases had no gene match. CDR3 length: 15 amino acids. CDR1 KGHDR and CDR2 SFDVKD come from the germline V gene. CDR3 nucleotide sequence: TGTGCCACCAGTAGGGGGCTTGTGGCTAATGAAAAACTGTTTTTT. Translated, it gives CATSRGLVANEKLFF.

The gene calls are TRBV7-6 and TRBJ1-6; D unclear. V was shortened by 1 base and J by 9 bases, with 10 bases between the two germline ends. Germline V lookup: CDR1 SGHVS, CDR2 FNYEAQ. The CDR3 has 14 residues. The chain's CDR3 is CASSLGSPSSPLHF. CDR3 nucleotides: TGTGCCAGCAGCTTAGGATCCCCCAGTTCACCCCTCCACTTT. The whole variable domain, filled in from reference TRBV7-6 and TRBJ1-6, reads GAGVSQSPRYKVTKRGQDVALRCDPISGHVSLYWYRQALGQGPEFLTYFNYEAQQDKSGLPNDRFSAERPEGSISTLTIQRTEQRDSAMYRCASSLGSPSSPLHFGNGTRLTVT.

The CDR3 DNA reads TGTGCCAGCAGGGCCAGGATAGACAGGTACTCTGGAAACACCATATATTTT. Residues: CASRARIDRYSGNTIYF. The gene calls are TRBV2 and TRBJ1-3; maybe TRBD1 (6 bases). CDR1 and CDR2 from the germline V gene are SNHLY and FYNNEI. The V end was cut by 6 bases, the J end by 0 bases, with 18 bases between. The CDR3 has 17 residues.

The J gene is TRBJ2-7, the V gene TRBV4-3; 8 positions match TRBD2. V lost 0 bases to trimming and J lost 6 bases; unmatched junction nucleotides: 10. There are 16 residues in the CDR3. Germline V lookup: CDR1 LGHNA, CDR2 YSLEER. As DNA, the CDR3 is TGCGCCAGCAGCCAAGATTTCAGGGGACTAGTCGGCGAGCAGTACTTC. Translating it yields CASSQDFRGLVGEQYF.

This sequence joins TRBV28 and TRBJ1-1, with D perhaps TRBD1 (5 bases). CDR1 is MDHEN, CDR2 SYDVKM, per germline. This CDR3 spans 18 amino acids. V was shortened by 0 bases and J by 0 bases, with 17 bases between the two germline ends. The CDR3 region is CASSLCLGRPLMNTEAFF. The CDR3 region has the DNA TGTGCCAGCAGTTTATGCCTGGGGCGGCCCCTAATGAACACTGAAGCTTTCTTT.

The chain is built from TRBV24-1 and TRBJ2-7; weak D call: TRBD2 (5 bases). The CDR3 is made up of 14 amino acids. Germline values: CDR1 KGHDR, CDR2 SFDVKD. V was clipped by 4 bases and J by 3 bases, with 12 bases between them. Written as DNA, the CDR3 is TGTGCCACCAGTGACCCGAGCGGAAACTACGAGCAGTACTTC. The encoded protein is CATSDPSGNYEQYF.

The V and J genes are TRBV29-1 and TRBJ1-1; unclear D gene. Trimming took off 4 bases at V and 0 bases at J, with 9 bases between the two ends. The germline CDR1 and CDR2 sequences are SQVTM and ANQGSEA. CDR3 length equals 13 residues. CDR3 DNA sequence: TGCAGCGTTGTCGCAGTCCTGAACACTGAAGCTTTCTTT. Its protein product is CSVVAVLNTEAFF. Together with reference TRBV29-1 and TRBJ1-1, the CDR3 gives the full variable domain: SAVISQKPSRDICQRGTSLTIQCQVDSQVTMMFWYRQQPGQSLTLIATANQGSEATYESGFVIDKFPISRPNLTFSTLTVSNMSPEDSSIYLCSVVAVLNTEAFFGQGTRLTVV.

The chain joins TRBV7-9 to TRBJ2-3; no clear D gene. Germline V gives CDR1 SEHNR, CDR2 FQNEAQ (reference sequence). Trimming pared 5 bases from V and 4 bases from J, leaving 10 bases between. CDR3 length: 13 amino acids. CDR3 residues: CASSRSEADTQYF. The CDR3 DNA reads TGTGCCAGCAGCCGTTCCGAGGCAGATACGCAGTATTTT. The full variable domain, completed using reference TRBV7-9 and TRBJ2-3, is DTGVSQNPRHKITKRGQNVTFRCDPISEHNRLYWYRQTLGQGPEFLTYFQNEAQLEKSRLLSDRFSAERPKGSFSTLEIQRTEQGDSAMYLCASSRSEADTQYFGPGTRLTVL.

This chain connects TRBV11-1 to TRBJ2-1, with 9 bases identical to TRBD2. Looked up from germline, CDR1 is SGHAT and CDR2 is FQDESV (reference sequence). The junction had 7 bases not matched to a gene; V was cut back by 3 bases and J by 7 bases. This CDR3 has 15 amino acids. The CDR3: CASSFDASGINEQFF. CDR3 nucleotides: TGTGCCAGCAGCTTTGATGCTAGCGGGATAAATGAGCAGTTCTTC.

The chain combines TRBV7-9 with TRBJ1-2; D is uncertain. This CDR3 spans 14 amino acids. V was trimmed by 5 bases and J by 2 bases, leaving 12 bases between them. Germline CDR1 SEHNR, CDR2 FQNEAQ (reference sequence). The CDR3 loop is CASSTGRQNYGYTF. CDR3 sequence (DNA): TGTGCCAGCAGCACGGGTAGGCAGAACTATGGCTACACCTTC.

The chain links TRBV11-2 to TRBJ2-3; 11 nucleotides agree with TRBD2. The ends lost 1 base at V and 4 bases at J; junction bases unmatched: 4. Germline V gene lookup returns CDR1 SGHAT and CDR2 FQNNGV. The CDR3 is made up of 16 amino acids. In DNA form, the CDR3 reads TGTGCCAGCAGCTTAGTTCCGGGACTAGCGGCAGATACGCAGTATTTT. This gives the protein CASSLVPGLAADTQYF. The variable domain in full, completed from reference TRBV11-2 and TRBJ2-3, reads EAGVAQSPRYKIIEKRQSVAFWCNPISGHATLYWYQQILGQGPKLLIQFQNNGVVDDSQLPKDRFSAERLKGVDSTLKIQPAKLEDSAVYLCASSLVPGLAADTQYFGPGTRLTVL.

The rearrangement uses TRBV19 and TRBJ1-5; D is undetermined. This CDR3 spans 13 amino acids. CDR1 and CDR2 (germline): LNHDA, SQIVND (reference sequence). Trimming shortened V by 3 bases and J by 6 bases, and 9 bases separated the two germline ends. The CDR3 is CASSIGRGQPQHF. CDR3 DNA sequence: TGTGCCAGTAGTATTGGTAGAGGTCAGCCCCAGCATTTT.

The chain combines TRBV7-2 with TRBJ2-5; 16 bases are shared with TRBD2. The CDR3 length is 18 residues. V shed 7 bases, J shed 8 bases, and the junction held 16 bases outside the gene matches. CDR1 is SGHTA, CDR2 FQGNSA, per germline. The chain's CDR3 is CASTYPPGLAGGGGTQYF. For the CDR3, the DNA is TGTGCCAGCACCTACCCGCCGGGACTAGCGGGAGGGGGCGGCACCCAGTACTTC.

The chain combines TRBV12-3 or TRBV12-4 with TRBJ1-1, with D hard to call. V was cut by 3 bases and J by 5 bases, with 7 bases left in between. The length of the CDR3 is 12 residues. Here the CDR3 DNA reads TGTGCCAGCAGTTTGGGCCGGACTGAAGCTTTCTTT. Its translation: CASSLGRTEAFF.

V gene TRBV7-9 combines with J gene TRBJ2-1, with 10 bases fitting TRBD1. The CDR3 has 17 residues. Germline assignment: CDR1 SEHNR and CDR2 FQNEAQ (reference sequence). Trimming removed 5 bases from V and 9 bases from J; junction bases left unmatched: 16. DNA for the CDR3: TGTGCCAGCAGCGGCCCGGGCGGGACAGGGGCCATAGGTGAGCAGTTCTTC. Amino acids: CASSGPGGTGAIGEQFF.

Notes on this clone: The sample has other DNA sequences that encode this CDR3 too. This rearrangement joins TRBV3-1 (or the pseudogene TRBV3-2) to TRBJ1-2; TRBD1 is a possible D gene (6 bases). Germline lookup yields CDR1 LGHDT and CDR2 YNNKEL (reference sequence). V lost 1 base and J lost 8, with 11 bases in between. CDR3 size: 13 residues. CDR3 region: CASSQAGVGGYTF. For the CDR3, the DNA is TGTGCCAGCAGCCAAGCAGGGGTTGGGGGCTACACCTTC.

The genes are TRBV5-5 and TRBJ2-1; D possibly corresponds to TRBD2 (6 bases). Germline V gene sequence: CDR1 SGHKS, CDR2 YYEKEE (reference sequence). This CDR3 has 17 amino acids. The V end lost 0 bases, the J end lost 2 bases, and 15 bases lay between the germline ends. Here the CDR3 reads CASSLAIGGATYNEQFF. DNA for the CDR3: TGTGCCAGCAGCTTGGCCATTGGAGGGGCTACCTACAATGAGCAGTTCTTC.

V gene TRBV9 combines with J gene TRBJ2-5; 7 bases match TRBD1. Per germline, CDR1 SGDLS and CDR2 YYNGEE. V shed 6 bases and J 4 bases; nucleotides not matched to a gene: 21. This CDR3 is 18 amino acids long. This CDR3 reads CASTKTGSTLHITETQYF. CDR3 DNA sequence: TGTGCCAGCACCAAGACAGGGTCGACGCTCCATATTACAGAGACCCAGTACTTC.